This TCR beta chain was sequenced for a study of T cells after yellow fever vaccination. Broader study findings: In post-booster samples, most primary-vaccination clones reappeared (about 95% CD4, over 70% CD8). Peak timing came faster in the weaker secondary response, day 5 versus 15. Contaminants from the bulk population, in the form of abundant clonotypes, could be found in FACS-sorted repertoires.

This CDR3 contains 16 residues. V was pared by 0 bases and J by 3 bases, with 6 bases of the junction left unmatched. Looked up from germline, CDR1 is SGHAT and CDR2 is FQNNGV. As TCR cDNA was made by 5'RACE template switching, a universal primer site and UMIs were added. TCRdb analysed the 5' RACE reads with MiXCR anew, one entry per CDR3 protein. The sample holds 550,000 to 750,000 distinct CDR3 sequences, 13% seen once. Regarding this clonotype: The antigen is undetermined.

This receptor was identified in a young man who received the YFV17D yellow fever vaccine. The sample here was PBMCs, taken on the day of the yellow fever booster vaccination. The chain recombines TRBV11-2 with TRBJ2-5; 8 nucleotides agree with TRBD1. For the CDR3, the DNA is TGTGCCAGCAGCTTAGAAATCAGGGGGCTGGAAGAGACCCAGTACTTC. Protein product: CASSLEIRGLEETQYF. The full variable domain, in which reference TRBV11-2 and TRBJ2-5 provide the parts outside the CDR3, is EAGVAQSPRYKIIEKRQSVAFWCNPISGHATLYWYQQILGQGPKLLIQFQNNGVVDDSQLPKDRFSAERLKGVDSTLKIQPAKLEDSAVYLCASSLEIRGLEETQYFGPGTRLLVL.